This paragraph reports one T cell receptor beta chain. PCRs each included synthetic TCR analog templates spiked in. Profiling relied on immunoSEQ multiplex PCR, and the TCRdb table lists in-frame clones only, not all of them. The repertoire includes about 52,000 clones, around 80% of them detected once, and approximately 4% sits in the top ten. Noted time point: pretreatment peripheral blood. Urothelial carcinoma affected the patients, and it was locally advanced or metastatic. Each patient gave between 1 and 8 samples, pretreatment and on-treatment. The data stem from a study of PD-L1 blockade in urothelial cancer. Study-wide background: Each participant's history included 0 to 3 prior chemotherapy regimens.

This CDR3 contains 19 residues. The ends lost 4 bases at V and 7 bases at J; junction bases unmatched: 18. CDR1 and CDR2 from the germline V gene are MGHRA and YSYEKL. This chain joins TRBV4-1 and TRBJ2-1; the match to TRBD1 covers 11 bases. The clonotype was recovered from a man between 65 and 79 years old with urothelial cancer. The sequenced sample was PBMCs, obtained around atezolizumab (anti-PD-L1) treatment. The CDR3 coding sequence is TGCGCCAGCAGCCCGCGGACAGGGGGCGTTAGCGGGAGCTGGAATGAGCAGTTCTTC. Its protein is CASSPRTGGVSGSWNEQFF.